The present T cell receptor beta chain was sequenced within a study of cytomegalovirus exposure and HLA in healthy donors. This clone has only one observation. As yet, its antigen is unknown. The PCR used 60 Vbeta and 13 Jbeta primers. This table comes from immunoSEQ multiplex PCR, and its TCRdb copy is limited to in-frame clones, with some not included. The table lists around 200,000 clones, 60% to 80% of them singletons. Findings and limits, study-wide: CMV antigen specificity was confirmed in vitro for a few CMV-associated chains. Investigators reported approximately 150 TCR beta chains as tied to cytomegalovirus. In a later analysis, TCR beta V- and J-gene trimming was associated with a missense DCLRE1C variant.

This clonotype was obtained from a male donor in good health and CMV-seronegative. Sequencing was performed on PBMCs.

The CDR3: CASSSGDTDTQYF. CDR3 nucleotide sequence: TGTGCCAGCTCATCGGGGGACACAGATACGCAGTATTTT. The rearrangement links TRBV18 to TRBJ2-3, with D tentatively TRBD2 (6 bases). CDR3 length: 13 amino acids. Germline CDR1 KGHSH, CDR2 LQKENI. With 5 bases removed from V and 2 bases from J, the gap between germline ends came to 8 bases.